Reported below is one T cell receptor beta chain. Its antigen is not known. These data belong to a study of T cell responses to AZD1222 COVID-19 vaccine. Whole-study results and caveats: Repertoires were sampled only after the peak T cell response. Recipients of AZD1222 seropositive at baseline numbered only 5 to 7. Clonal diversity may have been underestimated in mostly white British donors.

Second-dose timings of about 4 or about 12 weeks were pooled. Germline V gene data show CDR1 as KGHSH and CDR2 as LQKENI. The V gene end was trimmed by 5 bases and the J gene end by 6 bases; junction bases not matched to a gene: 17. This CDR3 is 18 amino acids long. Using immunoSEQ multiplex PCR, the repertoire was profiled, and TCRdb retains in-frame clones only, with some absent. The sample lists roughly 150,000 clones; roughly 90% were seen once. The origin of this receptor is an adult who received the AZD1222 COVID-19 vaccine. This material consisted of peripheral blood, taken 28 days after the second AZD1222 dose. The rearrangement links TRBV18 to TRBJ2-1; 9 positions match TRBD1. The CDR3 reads CASSTTGGWRESPNEQFF. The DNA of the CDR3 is TGTGCCAGCTCAACGACAGGGGGGTGGCGGGAGTCTCCCAATGAGCAGTTCTTC.